Presented here are 13 T cell receptor beta chains from one specimen sequenced in a study of tissue T cells after allogeneic stem cell transplantation. The method was immunoSEQ multiplex PCR; TCRdb's version includes in-frame clones alone and lacks a portion of them. This sample has roughly 30,000 clones, with around 86% found just once. Sequencing used blood, obtained before transplantation. All receptors come from a woman aged 18 to 55 who later had graft-versus-host disease after an allogeneic stem cell transplant.

This chain joins TRBV10-3 and TRBJ2-1; D might be TRBD2 (5 bases). Trimming shortened V by 8 bases and J by 4 bases, and 15 bases separated the two germline ends. Looked up from germline, CDR1 is ENHRY and CDR2 is SYGVKD. The CDR3 runs 14 residues. CDR3 nucleotides: TGTGCCATCGGTCTCGGGGTCAAATACAATGAGCAGTTCTTC. Residues: CAIGLGVKYNEQFF.

This clone was seen a few times. The J gene is TRBJ1-1, the V gene TRBV6-1; no definite D call. Germline values: CDR1 MNHNS, CDR2 SASEGT. The CDR3 has 14 amino acids. V dropped 1 base and J dropped 1 base, with 7 bases sitting between them. The CDR3 region has the DNA TGTGCCAGCAGTGAAGGTGGGGAGAACACTGAAGCTTTCTTT. Amino acid sequence: CASSEGGENTEAFF.

This sequence joins TRBV9 and TRBJ2-5; TRBD2 matches at 14 bases. The germline gives CDR1 SGDLS, CDR2 YYNGEE. The CDR3 length is 16 residues. The V segment lost 0 bases and the J segment 4 bases; nucleotides outside the gene matches: 2. CDR3 loop: CASSVGLAGGRETQYF. The CDR3 coding sequence is TGTGCCAGCAGCGTAGGACTAGCGGGAGGGCGAGAGACCCAGTACTTC. Supplemented by reference TRBV9 and TRBJ2-5, the full variable domain reads DSGVTQTPKHLITATGQRVTLRCSPRSGDLSVYWYQQSLDQGLQFLIQYYNGEERAKGNILERFSAQQFPDLHSELNLSSLELGDSALYFCASSVGLAGGRETQYFGPGTRLLVL.

The chain combines TRBV7-3 with TRBJ2-1; 8 positions match TRBD2. V was clipped by 5 bases and J by 7 bases; unmatched bases: 4. The germline gives CDR1 SGHTA, CDR2 FQGTGA. CDR3 length equals 13 residues. The CDR3 coding sequence is TGTGCCAGCAGCCTTGCGGGGGGTAATGAGCAGTTCTTC. Translating gives CASSLAGGNEQFF.

This clone has a single count. The CDR3 nucleotides are TGTGCCTGGAGCGTAGGGGCGGGGTCCTACGAGCAGTACTTC. As protein: CAWSVGAGSYEQYF. The chain has TRBV30 and TRBJ2-7; D is possibly TRBD2 (6 bases). The CDR3 length is 14 residues. Per germline, CDR1 GTSNPN and CDR2 SVGIG (reference sequence). The V and J ends lost 3 bases and 1 base respectively, with 13 bases between them.

The V call is TRBV5-6, the J call TRBJ1-2; the D is unclear. Trimming shortened V by 2 bases and J by 2 bases, and 7 bases separated the two germline ends. The CDR3 is made up of 13 amino acids. CDR1 and CDR2 from the germline V gene are SGHDT and YYEEEE. The CDR3, as DNA: TGTGCCAGCAGCTTTAACCGGAACTATGGCTACACCTTC. This sequence encodes CASSFNRNYGYTF. The full variable domain, in which reference TRBV5-6 and TRBJ1-2 provide the parts outside the CDR3, is DAGVTQSPTHLIKTRGQQVTLRCSPKSGHDTVSWYQQALGQGPQFIFQYYEEEERQRGNFPDRFSGHQFPNYSSELNVNALLLGDSALYLCASSFNRNYGYTFGSGTRLTVV.

The chain uses TRBV27 and TRBJ2-1, with TRBD2 matching 10 bases. Trimming removed 4 bases from V and 3 bases from J; junction bases left unmatched: 0. This CDR3 region has 14 residues. Germline values: CDR1 MNHEY, CDR2 SMNVEV (reference sequence). The CDR3 region is CASSSSGSYNEQFF. The CDR3 nucleotides are TGTGCCAGCAGTTCTAGCGGGAGCTACAATGAGCAGTTCTTC.

This clone was observed a single time. The V and J genes are TRBV4-2 and TRBJ2-3; 16 nucleotides agree with TRBD2. J gave up 3 bases and V 4 bases, and 1 base lay outside the gene matches. Germline V gene sequence: CDR1 LGHNA, CDR2 YNFKEQ. The length of the CDR3 is 16 residues. The CDR3 spells CASSPGLAGGTDTQYF. CDR3 nucleotides: TGTGCCAGCAGCCCGGGACTAGCGGGGGGGACAGATACGCAGTATTTT.

The chain combines TRBV5-1 with TRBJ2-2; D perhaps matches TRBD2 (5 bases). V shed 7 bases and J shed 3 bases, with 19 bases lying between them. Looked up from germline, CDR1 is SGHRS and CDR2 is YFSETQ. CDR3 length: 16 amino acids. The CDR3 sequence: CASGSLGPRDTGELFF. The DNA for the CDR3 is TGCGCCAGCGGGTCACTAGGCCCTCGGGACACCGGGGAGCTGTTTTTT.

The chain employs TRBV19 and TRBJ1-1, with D perhaps TRBD1 (6 bases). V shed 3 bases and J shed 3 bases, with 17 bases lying between them. Germline lookup yields CDR1 LNHDA and CDR2 SQIVND (reference sequence). This CDR3 is built from 16 residues. The CDR3 reads CASSMGNQGWDTEAFF. The CDR3 DNA is TGTGCCAGTAGTATGGGAAACCAGGGGTGGGACACTGAAGCTTTCTTT.

In this sample, this clone turned up once. The V and J genes are TRBV2 and TRBJ1-1, with 9 bases that match TRBD1. The CDR3 consists of 14 residues. Trimming at V came to 7 bases and at J to 4 bases, leaving 7 bases not matched to a gene. In germline, CDR1 is SNHLY, CDR2 FYNNEI. The CDR3 DNA follows: TGTGCCAGCAAGCTACAGGGGGCTGGCACTGAAGCTTTCTTT. Amino acids: CASKLQGAGTEAFF.

The chain has TRBV28 and TRBJ1-5; 7 bases are a match to TRBD1. Germline loops: CDR1 MDHEN, CDR2 SYDVKM. The CDR3 runs 15 residues. V dropped 3 bases and J dropped 4; count of bases not matched to a gene: 6. The CDR3 sequence: CASSFGDRDNQPQHF. The CDR3 DNA reads as TGTGCCAGCAGTTTTGGAGACAGGGATAATCAGCCCCAGCATTTT.

The chain recombines TRBV27 with TRBJ2-7; unclear D gene. This CDR3 comprises 13 residues. Trimming removed 5 bases from V and 3 bases from J, with 11 bases in between. CDR1 is MNHEY, CDR2 SMNVEV, per germline (reference sequence). CDR3 in DNA: TGTGCCAGCAGTCCCCTACTGGGCTACGAGCAGTACTTC. This sequence encodes CASSPLLGYEQYF.